The 13 T cell receptor beta chains reported below all come from one sample, sequenced in a study of CD4 and CD8 cells across lung adenocarcinoma regions. In TCRdb, the PCR reads were re-called with MiXCR into one record per CDR3 protein. Seen here are 1,500 to 2,000 distinct CDR3 sequences, about half observed once, and the top ten hold about 22%. Input material: CD4+ T cells from the center of a lung tumor. The receptors stem from a female donor with lung adenocarcinoma. The CD4 and CD8 labels of this study may be unreliable.

This clonotype is deemed large (0.1 to 1%). The chain combines TRBV6-1 with TRBJ2-3, with 14 bases aligning to TRBD2. This CDR3 is built from 15 residues. V trimming: 4 bases; J trimming: 4 bases; junction bases outside the gene matches: 1. CDR1 and CDR2 (germline): MNHNS, SASEGT. CDR3 residues: CASSGLAGGPDTQYF. In nucleotides, the CDR3 is TGTGCCAGCAGTGGACTAGCGGGAGGGCCAGATACGCAGTATTTT.

The chain joins TRBV4-1 to TRBJ2-1; D call uncertain. Trimming left V 3 bases short and J 6 bases short, with 12 bases between. This CDR3 comprises 14 residues. The germline V gene encodes CDR1 MGHRA and CDR2 YSYEKL. CDR3 bases: TGCGCCAGCAGCCATACGACATCCCCCAATGAGCAGTTCTTC. Amino acid sequence: CASSHTTSPNEQFF.

V usage is TRBV6-5 and J usage is TRBJ2-1; no firm D call. The end of the DNA fits TRBJ2-7 better, so the J call may be wrong. From germline, CDR1 is MNHEY and CDR2 SVGAGI. The CDR3 spans 16 residues. The CDR3 nucleotides are TGTGCCAGCAGTTCCTTAAAGTTTGGGGTTATCTACGAGCAGTACTTC. As protein: CASSSLKFGVIYEQYF.

This chain connects TRBV6-1 to TRBJ2-1; 8 bases agree with TRBD2. The better agreement between TRBJ2-5 and the DNA end casts doubt on the J call. CDR1 and CDR2 from the germline V gene are MNHNS and SASEGT. This CDR3 has 14 amino acids. CDR3 in amino acids: CASRPGLAMQTQYF. The DNA of the CDR3 is TGTGCCAGCAGACCCGGACTAGCTATGCAGACCCAGTACTTC.

The chain uses TRBV27 and TRBJ2-2; 11 nucleotides align to TRBD2. After removal of 1 base from V and 3 bases from J, the junction contained 4 bases not matched to a gene. Germline values: CDR1 MNHEY, CDR2 SMNVEV (reference sequence). The CDR3 runs to 17 residues. CDR3 nucleotide sequence: TGTGCCAGCAGTTTATTAGCGGGAGGGCCGGACACCGGGGAGCTGTTTTTT. This sequence encodes CASSLLAGGPDTGELFF.

This chain uses TRBV6-1 with TRBJ2-7; unclear D gene. V lost 0 bases and J 4 bases, leaving 10 bases between the germline ends. The germline gives CDR1 MNHNS, CDR2 SASEGT. The CDR3 loop spans 14 amino acids. The CDR3 region is CASSEARDPYEQYV. The CDR3 DNA reads TGTGCCAGCAGTGAAGCGCGCGACCCATACGAGCAGTACGTC.

A remark on this clonotype: A read error may be the cause here, since a much bigger clone is one base away. V and J are TRBV6-1 and TRBJ2-5, with 9 bases matching TRBD2. This CDR3 contains 16 residues. Germline V CDR1 and CDR2: MNHNS, SASEGT. V was pared by 4 bases and J by 4 bases, with 10 bases of the junction left unmatched. The CDR3 region has the DNA TGTGCCAGCAGTGCCCGGCGGACTAGCGAGTCAGAGACCCAGTACTTC. This sequence encodes CASSARRTSESETQYF.

The chain uses TRBV6-5 and TRBJ1-5, with D possibly TRBD1 on 6 matching bases. The V gene's germline CDR1 is MNHEY and CDR2 SVGAGI. The CDR3 is 15 residues long. Trimming removed 0 bases from V and 5 bases from J, with 11 bases in between. Here the CDR3 DNA reads TGTGCCAGCAGTTACTCGCGAGGGGGGGATCAGCCCCAGCATTTT. As protein: CASSYSRGGDQPQHF.

This clonotype is categorized as medium-sized. The chain links TRBV6-1 to TRBJ1-4, with a possible D match to TRBD1 (5 bases). V was trimmed by 3 bases and J by 6 bases, leaving 14 bases between them. The CDR3 has 15 residues. Germline CDR1 and CDR2: MNHNS and SASEGT. In DNA form, the CDR3 reads TGTGCCAGCAGTGACCGGGGGAGTGGACATGAAAAACTGTTTTTT. Protein: CASSDRGSGHEKLFF.

The J gene is TRBJ2-1, the V gene TRBV11-2, with 7 bases identical to TRBD1. Trimming took 5 bases from V and 6 from J; bases not matched to a gene: 7. There are 14 residues in the CDR3. Germline CDR1 SGHAT, CDR2 FQNNGV. The CDR3 is CASSLRQGINEQFF. CDR3 DNA sequence: TGTGCCAGCAGCCTACGACAGGGTATCAATGAGCAGTTCTTC.

The V call is TRBV27, the J call TRBJ2-3; 9 bases are shared with TRBD2. Trimming took 8 bases from V and 3 from J; bases not matched to a gene: 21. This CDR3 is 19 amino acids long. Germline V CDR1 and CDR2: MNHEY, SMNVEV (reference sequence). Written as DNA, the CDR3 is TGTGCCAGCCGCCCTGGAGGACTAGCGACATCCAGGGGGACAGATACGCAGTATTTT. Protein: CASRPGGLATSRGTDTQYF.

This clonotype was seen a handful of times. The chain employs TRBV6-5 and TRBJ1-2; no firm D call. V gave up 0 bases and J gave up 3 bases, with 5 bases separating them. Per the germline V gene, CDR1 is MNHEY and CDR2 is SVGAGI. This CDR3 contains 13 residues. The CDR3 region has the DNA TGTGCCAGCAGTTACTCGGGATACTATGGCTACACCTTC. This sequence encodes CASSYSGYYGYTF.

This sequence joins TRBV10-1 and TRBJ2-1; D is uncertain. The J call may be wrong; the DNA end is better matched by TRBJ2-7. CDR1 WNHNN and CDR2 SYGVQD come from the germline V gene (reference sequence). This CDR3 contains 13 residues. CDR3 protein: CASSESFFNEQYF. The CDR3 bases are TGCGCCAGCAGTGAGTCCTTCTTTAACGAGCAGTACTTC.